This T cell receptor (beta chain) derives from a study of blood T cells in healthy people across ages. General study findings and limits: The diversity estimates, figures obtained from one million T cells, were considered underestimates.

Each individual donor underwent a draw of about 9.1 milliliters of peripheral blood. Isolated PBMCs totaled at least 7 million in each sample. Germline-derived CDR1 and CDR2 are LGHNA and YNFKEQ. Trimming at V came to 4 bases and at J to 3 bases, leaving 3 bases not matched to a gene. CDR3 length equals 15 residues. In regard to this clonotype: Its antigen is not identified.

Combining a sample-barcoded 5' primer with a J-beta primer mix, a second PCR ran for about 7 to 11 cycles. Every cDNA was tagged by a template-switch adaptor with 12 random nucleotides. TCRdb passed the 5' RACE reads through MiXCR, listing each CDR3 protein once. The sample consists of roughly 2 million distinct CDR3 sequences, around half of them appearing once. This chain joins TRBV4-2 and TRBJ2-6; 7 nucleotides agree with TRBD1. Sequencing was performed on blood. This clonotype was sampled from a middle-aged woman in good health. This CDR3 reads CASSPTGFGANVLTF. In DNA, the CDR3 is TGTGCCAGCAGCCCGACAGGGTTTGGGGCCAACGTCCTGACTTTC.